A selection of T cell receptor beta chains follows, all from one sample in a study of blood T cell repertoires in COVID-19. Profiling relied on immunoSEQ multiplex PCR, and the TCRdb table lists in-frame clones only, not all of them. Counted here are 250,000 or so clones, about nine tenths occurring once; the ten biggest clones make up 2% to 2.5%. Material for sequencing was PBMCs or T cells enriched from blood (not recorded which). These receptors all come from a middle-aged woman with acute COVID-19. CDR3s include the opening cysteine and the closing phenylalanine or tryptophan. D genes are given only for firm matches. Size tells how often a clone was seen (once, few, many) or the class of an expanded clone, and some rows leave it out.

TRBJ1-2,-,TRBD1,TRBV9,TGTGCCAGCAGCGTAGGACAGGGGGCCCACTATGGCTACACCTTC,CASSVGQGAHYGYTF
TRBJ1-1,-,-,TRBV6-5,TGTGCCAGCAGTTCCTATGGAGGGGAGGCTTTCTTT,CASSSYGGEAFF
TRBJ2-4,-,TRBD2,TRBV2,TGTGCCAGCAGTGAAGCCCTAGCGGGGGGAGCCAAAAACATTCAGTACTTC,CASSEALAGGAKNIQYF
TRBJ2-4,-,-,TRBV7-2,TGTGCCAGCAGCTTAGACCCCAGAGCCAAAAACATTCAGTACTTC,CASSLDPRAKNIQYF
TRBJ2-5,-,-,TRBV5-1,TGCGCCAGCAGCACCGGACAGATCCTGCAAGAGACCCAGTACTTC,CASSTGQILQETQYF
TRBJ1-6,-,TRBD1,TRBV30,TGTGCCTGGAGCGCCGGGACAGGGTTGAATTCACCCCTCCACTTT,CAWSAGTGLNSPLHF
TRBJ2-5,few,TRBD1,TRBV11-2,TGTGCCAGCAGCTTAGATGGGACAGGGGTAGAGACCCAGTACTTC,CASSLDGTGVETQYF
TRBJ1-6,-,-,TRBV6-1,TGTGCCAGCAGTGGATCACAGGGTCTTGCTCAGCCACCCCTCCACTTT,CASSGSQGLAQPPLHF
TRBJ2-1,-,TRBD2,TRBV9,TGTGCCAGCAGCGCCGGACTAGCGGGCCTCTCCTACAATGAGCAGTTCTTC,CASSAGLAGLSYNEQFF
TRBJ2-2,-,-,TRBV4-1,TGCGCCAGCAGCCAAGTGTCCGCGGGGACGAACACCGGGGAGCTGTTTTTT,CASSQVSAGTNTGELFF
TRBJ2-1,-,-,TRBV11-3,TGTGCCAGCACTTCGAGGTCCAATGAGCAGTTCTTC,CASTSRSNEQFF
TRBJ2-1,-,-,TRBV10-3,TGTGCCATACAACGGGAGATCACCTACAATGAGCAGTTCTTC,CAIQREITYNEQFF
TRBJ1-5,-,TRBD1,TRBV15,TGTGCCAGCGCACCGGGACAGGGCAATCAGCCCCAGCATTTT,CASAPGQGNQPQHF
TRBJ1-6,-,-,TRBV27,TGTGCCAGCAGTTTGCTCCCGACACCCAATAATTCACCCCTCCACTTT,CASSLLPTPNNSPLHF
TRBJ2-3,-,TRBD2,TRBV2,TGTGCCAGCAGTGAGGTTCTAGCGGGAGGGAGAGATACGCAGTATTTT,CASSEVLAGGRDTQYF
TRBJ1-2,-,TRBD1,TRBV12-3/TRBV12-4,TGTGCCAGCAGTCGACAGGGGTATGGCTACACCTTC,CASSRQGYGYTF
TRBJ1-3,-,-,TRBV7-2,TGTGCCAGCAGCCCCGACGGGGGAAGGTCTGGAAACACCATATATTTT,CASSPDGGRSGNTIYF
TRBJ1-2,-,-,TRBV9,TGTGCCAGCAGCCTCGACGTACAGGGCTATGGCTACACCTTC,CASSLDVQGYGYTF
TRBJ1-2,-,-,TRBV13,TGTGCCAGCAGCTTAGGCGGACAGCCCTATGGCTACACCTTC,CASSLGGQPYGYTF
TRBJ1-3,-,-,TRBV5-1,TGCGCCAGCAGCTTGACGGAGGGAGCTGGAAACACCATATATTTT,CASSLTEGAGNTIYF
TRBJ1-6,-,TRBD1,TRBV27,TGTGCCAGCAGTTTATTAAGGAGCCCCCACAGGGGACCCCTGAATAATTCACCCCTCCACTTT,CASSLLRSPHRGPLNNSPLHF